One sample yielded the 15 T cell receptor beta chains listed below, sequenced in a study of neoadjuvant anti-PD-1 for oral cavity cancer. Method: immunoSEQ multiplex PCR; TCRdb's copy keeps in-frame clones and lacks some. The data contain some 66,000 clones, approximately 82% of them singletons. The material was PBMCs, obtained before nivolumab (anti-PD-1) treatment. The receptor set was obtained from a person aged 35-79 years with oral cavity squamous cell carcinoma.

The chain couples TRBV6-1 to TRBJ2-3, with D tentatively TRBD2 (6 bases). This CDR3 has 15 residues. Trimming left V 2 bases short and J 6 bases short, with 15 bases between. Germline V gene lookup returns CDR1 MNHNS and CDR2 SASEGT. CDR3 nucleotide sequence: TGTGCCAGCAGTGAAACATCCGGGAGTTCGGATACGCAGTATTTT. The encoded protein is CASSETSGSSDTQYF.

The chain uses TRBV7-8 and TRBJ2-2; weak D call: TRBD2 (5 bases). The CDR3 covers 13 residues. Trimming removed 1 base from V and 6 bases from J, with 6 bases in between. Germline V lookup: CDR1 SGHVS, CDR2 FQNEAQ. Here the CDR3 DNA reads TGTGCCAGCAGCTTAGAGAGGGCCGGGGAGCTGTTTTTT. Translation gives CASSLERAGELFF.

J is TRBJ2-5 and V is TRBV7-9; tentative D call: TRBD2 (6 bases). This CDR3 contains 15 residues. V was trimmed by 5 bases and J by 5 bases, leaving 18 bases between them. The germline V gene has CDR1 SEHNR and CDR2 FQNEAQ (reference sequence). CDR3 nucleotide sequence: TGTGCCAGCAGCCGCGGAACGGGACTTGGGGAGACCCAGTACTTC. Translation gives CASSRGTGLGETQYF. The variable domain in full, with the rest retrieved from reference TRBV7-9 and TRBJ2-5, is DTGVSQNPRHKITKRGQNVTFRCDPISEHNRLYWYRQTLGQGPEFLTYFQNEAQLEKSRLLSDRFSAERPKGSFSTLEIQRTEQGDSAMYLCASSRGTGLGETQYFGPGTRLLVL.

For this clone: Other DNA sequences in the sample encode the same CDR3. The chain joins TRBV6-5 to TRBJ1-1; 7 bases match TRBD1. The CDR3 covers 15 residues. With 0 bases clipped from V and 3 bases from J, the junction kept 4 bases outside the gene matches. Germline V gene sequence: CDR1 MNHEY, CDR2 SVGAGI. CDR3 in DNA: TGTGCCAGCAGTTACTCCCGACAGGGAGACACTGAAGCTTTCTTT. This gives the protein CASSYSRQGDTEAFF.

The chain is built from TRBV11-2 and TRBJ1-1; D unclear. The CDR3 consists of 14 residues. CDR1 is SGHAT and CDR2 is FQNNGV in the germline V gene. V lost 2 bases and J 8 bases, leaving 15 bases between the germline ends. CDR3 sequence: CASSLRLVFGEAFF. The CDR3 coding sequence is TGTGCCAGCAGCTTACGGCTCGTTTTCGGGGAAGCTTTCTTT.

The chain couples TRBV2 to TRBJ2-3; TRBD2 matches at 7 bases. The CDR3 has 14 residues. Germline V CDR1 and CDR2: SNHLY, FYNNEI. With 6 bases clipped from V and 6 bases from J, the junction kept 9 bases outside the gene matches. The CDR3 DNA is TGTGCCAGCAGCAAGGGAGGGACGTGGGATACGCAGTATTTT. Translation gives CASSKGGTWDTQYF. Full variable domain (rest looked up from reference TRBV2 and TRBJ2-3): EPEVTQTPSHQVTQMGQEVILRCVPISNHLYFYWYRQILGQKVEFLVSFYNNEISEKSEIFDDQFSVERPDGSNFTLKIRSTKLEDSAMYFCASSKGGTWDTQYFGPGTRLTVL.

The chain has TRBV7-6 and TRBJ1-1; tentative D call: TRBD1 (5 bases). Germline values: CDR1 SGHVS, CDR2 FNYEAQ. The CDR3 loop spans 15 amino acids. V was clipped by 3 bases and J by 2 bases, with 13 bases between them. The CDR3 spells CASSFGGTGNTEAFF. The CDR3 DNA reads as TGTGCCAGCAGCTTTGGAGGGACGGGAAACACTGAAGCTTTCTTT.

The CDR3 region is CASSETNEQFF. The CDR3 bases are TGTGCCAGCAGTGAGACGAATGAGCAGTTCTTC. The genes are TRBV6-1 and TRBJ2-1; D is uncertain. CDR3 length equals 11 residues. Trimming stripped 3 bases from V and 7 bases from J, with 4 bases between. CDR1 is MNHNS, CDR2 SASEGT, per germline.

The J gene is TRBJ2-7, the V gene TRBV7-9, with 12 bases fitting TRBD1. J lost 6 bases, V lost 5 bases, and 11 bases had no gene match. CDR1 is SEHNR, CDR2 FQNEAQ, per germline (reference sequence). The CDR3 totals 16 residues. DNA for the CDR3: TGTGCCAGCAGCGAGCCGGGACAGGGGGCTTTGGGCGAGCAGTACTTC. Protein: CASSEPGQGALGEQYF. Full variable domain (remainder filled in from reference TRBV7-9 and TRBJ2-7): DTGVSQNPRHKITKRGQNVTFRCDPISEHNRLYWYRQTLGQGPEFLTYFQNEAQLEKSRLLSDRFSAERPKGSFSTLEIQRTEQGDSAMYLCASSEPGQGALGEQYFGPGTRLTVT.

This rearrangement joins TRBV5-1 to TRBJ2-3; 11 bases fit TRBD2. Trimming took 4 bases from V and 5 from J; bases not matched to a gene: 9. Germline CDR1 is SGHRS and CDR2 is YFSETQ. The CDR3 length is 16 residues. The CDR3 DNA is TGCGCCAGCAGCCTGGGAGGGCTAGCGGGAGGAGATACGCAGTATTTT. It encodes CASSLGGLAGGDTQYF. The whole variable domain, remainder taken from reference TRBV5-1 and TRBJ2-3, is KAGVTQTPRYLIKTRGQQVTLSCSPISGHRSVSWYQQTPGQGLQFLFEYFSETQRNKGNFPGRFSGRQFSNSRSEMNVSTLELGDSALYLCASSLGGLAGGDTQYFGPGTRLTVL.

CDR3 loop: CATTSGDYTGELFF. The CDR3 nucleotides are TGTGCCACCACCTCGGGGGACTACACCGGGGAGCTGTTTTTT. This sequence joins TRBV7-8 and TRBJ2-2; tentative D call: TRBD2 (6 bases). The CDR3 has 14 residues. V lost 10 bases, J lost 3 bases, and 15 bases lay in between. Germline V lookup: CDR1 SGHVS, CDR2 FQNEAQ.

The chain links TRBV5-1 to TRBJ2-1; D is uncertain. This CDR3 is built from 15 residues. The germline V and J ends were trimmed by 1 base and 4 bases, with 12 bases remaining between them. Germline CDR1 is SGHRS and CDR2 is YFSETQ. The CDR3 sequence: CASSLMSGKYNEQFF. CDR3 DNA: TGCGCCAGCAGCTTGATGTCAGGAAAATACAATGAGCAGTTCTTC.

J is TRBJ1-2 and V is TRBV7-2; TRBD1 is a possible D gene (6 bases). The CDR3 is 13 amino acids. Trimming removed 7 bases at V and 8 bases at J, with 17 bases between. Germline CDR1 and CDR2: SGHTA and FQGNSA. In DNA form, the CDR3 reads TGTGCCAGCACGCGCGGGGGGCGCGTAGGCTACACCTTC. Translating it yields CASTRGGRVGYTF.

J is TRBJ2-7 and V is TRBV9, with 9 positions matching TRBD2. V shed 0 bases, J shed 0 bases, and the junction held 4 bases outside the gene matches. The CDR3 covers 16 residues. CDR1 is SGDLS and CDR2 is YYNGEE in the germline V gene. CDR3 loop: CASSVEASGNSYEQYF. CDR3 sequence (DNA): TGTGCCAGCAGCGTAGAAGCTAGCGGGAACTCCTACGAGCAGTACTTC.

The V and J genes are TRBV5-1 and TRBJ1-4; D gene ambiguous. This CDR3 has 14 residues. The V end was cut by 0 bases, the J end by 9 bases, with 12 bases between. The V gene's germline CDR1 is SGHRS and CDR2 YFSETQ. CDR3 protein: CASSLEVSPKKLFF. Written as DNA, the CDR3 is TGCGCCAGCAGCTTGGAGGTATCCCCCAAAAAACTGTTTTTT.